This T cell receptor (beta chain) was obtained from a study of T cell responses to AZD1222 COVID-19 vaccine. The overall study: Pooled in the analysis were second doses at about 4 or about 12 weeks.

V was clipped by 5 bases and J by 7 bases, with 14 bases between them. The germline V gene encodes CDR1 SEHNR and CDR2 FQNEAQ (reference sequence). This CDR3 has 13 residues. This clone appeared a single time. Its target is unknown. Notes on the study in general: Spike-specific TCR breadth and depth went up after people got two AZD1222 doses. Spike regions recognized by vaccine-associated CD4 TCRs spanned the protein, led by 160-218 and 743-854.

Here immunoSEQ multiplex PCR was the method, and the copy in TCRdb shows in-frame clones only, minus some. The sample yields about 120,000 clones, 85% to 95% seen once. The sample here was peripheral blood, taken on day 0 of AZD1222 vaccination. The chain has TRBV7-9 and TRBJ1-1; weak D call: TRBD1 (5 bases). The sequence derives from an adult in good health. CDR3 amino acids: CASSLTDEGEAFF. Written as DNA, the CDR3 is TGTGCCAGCAGCCTGACAGACGAGGGTGAAGCTTTCTTT.